Each of the 2 T cell receptor beta chains below was sequenced from the same sample in a study of blood T cells in healthy people across ages. A sample-barcoded 5' primer and a J-beta primer mix were used in a second PCR of roughly 6 to 11 cycles. TCRdb re-derived calls from the 5' RACE reads in MiXCR, one entry per CDR3 protein. The sample contains roughly 550,000 distinct CDR3 sequences, less than 25% of which appear only once. These data also featured in a second study, about T cells of mothers and their children.

What was sequenced was blood. The receptors were sampled from a boy aged 10-17 years in good health.

J is TRBJ1-1 and V is TRBV5-1, with 8 bases that match TRBD1. The CDR3 consists of 16 residues. Germline V gene lookup returns CDR1 SGHRS and CDR2 YFSETQ. Trimming at V came to 4 bases and at J to 0 bases, leaving 8 bases not matched to a gene. The DNA of the CDR3 is TGCGCCAGCAGCAATGGACAGGGTTTGATGAACACTGAAGCTTTCTTT. This translates into CASSNGQGLMNTEAFF.

CDR3 residues: CASRNSFPNTEAFF. As DNA, the CDR3 is TGTGCCAGCAGAAACTCGTTCCCTAACACTGAAGCTTTCTTT. V usage is TRBV12-3 or TRBV12-4 and J usage is TRBJ1-1; D gene unclear. Deletions cut 6 bases from V and 2 bases from J, with 13 bases between. The CDR3 spans 14 residues.